The present T cell receptor (beta chain) was sequenced within a study of cytomegalovirus exposure and HLA in healthy donors. The CDR3 spans 14 residues. CDR1 and CDR2 from the germline V gene are SGHTA and FQGTGA. Trimming pared 5 bases from V and 4 bases from J, leaving 15 bases between. Primers included in the PCR were 60 Vbeta and 13 Jbeta primers. In the source study's methods: Unique TCR beta chains numbered around 75 million in a later analysis, with 10 million to 14 million shared. Sequencing was performed with immunoSEQ multiplex PCR; in TCRdb, only in-frame clones are kept and a portion is missing. That table gives V, J and clone size, and the DNA gave D and trimming. The data show some 140,000 clones, roughly 79% seen once. The study, taken as a whole, reports: Later analysis identified over 15,000 TCR beta sequences associated with HLA alleles, using a false discovery rate threshold of 0.05.

On this clone itself: What it binds is unknown.

This TCR was recovered from a young man in good health and CMV-seronegative. The sequenced sample consisted of PBMCs. The rearrangement joins TRBV7-3 to TRBJ2-7; possibly TRBD2 for D (7 bases). The CDR3 nucleotides are TGTGCCAGCAGCCCCAAGGGGGGGCTTTACGAGCAGTACTTC. This gives the protein CASSPKGGLYEQYF.